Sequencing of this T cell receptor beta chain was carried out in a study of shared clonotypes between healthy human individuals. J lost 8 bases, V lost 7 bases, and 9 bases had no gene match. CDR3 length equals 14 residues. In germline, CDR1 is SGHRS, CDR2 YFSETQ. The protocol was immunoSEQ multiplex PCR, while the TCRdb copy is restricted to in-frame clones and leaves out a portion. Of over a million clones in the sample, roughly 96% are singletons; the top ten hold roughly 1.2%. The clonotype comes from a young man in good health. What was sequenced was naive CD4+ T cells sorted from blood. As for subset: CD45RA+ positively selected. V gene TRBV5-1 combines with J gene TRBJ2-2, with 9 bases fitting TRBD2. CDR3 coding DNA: TGCGCCAGCGGACCCGTTAGCGGGAGAGGGGAGCTGTTTTTT. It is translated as CASGPVSGRGELFF. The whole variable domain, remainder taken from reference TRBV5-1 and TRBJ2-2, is KAGVTQTPRYLIKTRGQQVTLSCSPISGHRSVSWYQQTPGQGLQFLFEYFSETQRNKGNFPGRFSGRQFSNSRSEMNVSTLELGDSALYLCASGPVSGRGELFFGEGSRLTVL.